What follows is one T cell receptor (beta chain) and its context. Its antigen is still unknown. Control samples came 1 year after myeloablative marrow transplants with methotrexate plus calcineurin inhibitor. The sample is drawn from a study of T cells after posttransplantation cyclophosphamide. Whole-study results and caveats: Recipient CMV seropositivity and CMV reactivation strongly tracked TRB clonality. TRB overlap between skin or GI tissue T cells and blood was limited. Later post-transplant blood repertoires were often dominated by donor CD8+ memory clones.

TCRdb's table, derived via immunoSEQ multiplex PCR, lists solely in-frame clones and lacks some. The data show 16,000 or so clones, 85% seen once. V lost 4 bases, J lost 4 bases, and 10 bases stayed unmatched. Germline assignment: CDR1 MNHNS and CDR2 SASEGT. The CDR3 loop spans 16 amino acids. The material was PBMCs, obtained after allogeneic stem cell transplant with calcineurin inhibitor and methotrexate. This TCR came from a female patient aged 18 to 29 who received an allogeneic stem cell transplant from an unrelated donor, was CMV-positive, and had acute and chronic GVHD. The T cells may partly be graft donor cells. The V gene is TRBV6-1, the J gene TRBJ1-5; 7 bases are shared with TRBD1. The CDR3 protein is CASSGQGSVFNQPQHF. In nucleotides, the CDR3 is TGTGCCAGCAGTGGACAGGGCTCAGTTTTTAATCAGCCCCAGCATTTT.